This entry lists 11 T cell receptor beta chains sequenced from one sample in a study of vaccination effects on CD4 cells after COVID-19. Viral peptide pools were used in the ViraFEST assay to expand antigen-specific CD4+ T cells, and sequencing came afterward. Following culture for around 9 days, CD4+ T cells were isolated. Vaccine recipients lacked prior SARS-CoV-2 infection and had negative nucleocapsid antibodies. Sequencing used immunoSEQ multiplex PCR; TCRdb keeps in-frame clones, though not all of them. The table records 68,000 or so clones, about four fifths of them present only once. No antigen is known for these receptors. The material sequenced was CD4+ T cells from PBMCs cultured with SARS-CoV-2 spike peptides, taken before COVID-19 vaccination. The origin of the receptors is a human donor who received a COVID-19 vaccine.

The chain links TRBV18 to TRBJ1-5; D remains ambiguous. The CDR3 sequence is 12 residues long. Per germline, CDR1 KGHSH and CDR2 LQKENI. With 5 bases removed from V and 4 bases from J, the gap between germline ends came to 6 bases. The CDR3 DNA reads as TGTGCCAGCTCAACTCAAAATCAGCCCCAGCATTTT. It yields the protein CASSTQNQPQHF.

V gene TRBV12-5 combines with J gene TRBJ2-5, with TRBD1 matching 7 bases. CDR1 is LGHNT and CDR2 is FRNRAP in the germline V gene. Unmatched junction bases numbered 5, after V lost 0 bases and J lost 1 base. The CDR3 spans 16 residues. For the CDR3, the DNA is TGTGCTAGTGGTTTGGTACGTGGGACAGTCCAAGAGACCCAGTACTTC. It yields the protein CASGLVRGTVQETQYF.

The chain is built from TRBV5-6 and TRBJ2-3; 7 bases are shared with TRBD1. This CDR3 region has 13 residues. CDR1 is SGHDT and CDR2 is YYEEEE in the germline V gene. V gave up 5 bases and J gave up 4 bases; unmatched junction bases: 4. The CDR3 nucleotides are TGTGCCAGCAGTTTTCAGGGGGCAGATACGCAGTATTTT. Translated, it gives CASSFQGADTQYF. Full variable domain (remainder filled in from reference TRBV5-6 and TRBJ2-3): DAGVTQSPTHLIKTRGQQVTLRCSPKSGHDTVSWYQQALGQGPQFIFQYYEEEERQRGNFPDRFSGHQFPNYSSELNVNALLLGDSALYLCASSFQGADTQYFGPGTRLTVL.

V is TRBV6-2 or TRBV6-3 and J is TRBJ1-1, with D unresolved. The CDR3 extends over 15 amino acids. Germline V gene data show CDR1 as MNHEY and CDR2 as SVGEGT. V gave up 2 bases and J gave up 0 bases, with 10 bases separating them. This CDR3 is CASSYNVGMNTEAFF. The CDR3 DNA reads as TGTGCCAGCAGTTACAATGTTGGGATGAACACTGAAGCTTTCTTT.

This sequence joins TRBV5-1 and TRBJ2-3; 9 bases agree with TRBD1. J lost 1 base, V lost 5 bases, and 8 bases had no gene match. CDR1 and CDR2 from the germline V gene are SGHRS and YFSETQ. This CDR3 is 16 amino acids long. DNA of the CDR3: TGCGCCAGCAGAGTCGCCGGGACAGGGCGCACAGATACGCAGTATTTT. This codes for CASRVAGTGRTDTQYF.

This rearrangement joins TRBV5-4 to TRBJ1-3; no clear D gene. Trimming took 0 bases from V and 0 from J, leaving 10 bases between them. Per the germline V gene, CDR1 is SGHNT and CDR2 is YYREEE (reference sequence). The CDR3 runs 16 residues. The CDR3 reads CASSLGPTNSGNTIYF. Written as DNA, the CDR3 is TGTGCCAGCAGCTTGGGCCCCACCAACTCTGGAAACACCATATATTTT. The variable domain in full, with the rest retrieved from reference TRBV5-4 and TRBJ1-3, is ETGVTQSPTHLIKTRGQQVTLRCSSQSGHNTVSWYQQALGQGPQFIFQYYREEENGRGNFPPRFSGLQFPNYSSELNVNALELDDSALYLCASSLGPTNSGNTIYFGEGSWLTVV.

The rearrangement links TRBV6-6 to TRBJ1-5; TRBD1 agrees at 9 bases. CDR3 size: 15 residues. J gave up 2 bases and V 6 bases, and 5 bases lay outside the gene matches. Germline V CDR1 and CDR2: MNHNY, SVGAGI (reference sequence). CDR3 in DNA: TGTGCCAGCAGATCCACAGGGGGCCGCAATCAGCCCCAGCATTTT. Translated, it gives CASRSTGGRNQPQHF.

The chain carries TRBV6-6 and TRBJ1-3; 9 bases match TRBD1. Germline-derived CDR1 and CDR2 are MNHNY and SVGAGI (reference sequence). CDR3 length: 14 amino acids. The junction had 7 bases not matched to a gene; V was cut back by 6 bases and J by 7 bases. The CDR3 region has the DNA TGTGCCAGCAGCCCGACAGGGGGAAGCAACACCATATATTTT. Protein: CASSPTGGSNTIYF.

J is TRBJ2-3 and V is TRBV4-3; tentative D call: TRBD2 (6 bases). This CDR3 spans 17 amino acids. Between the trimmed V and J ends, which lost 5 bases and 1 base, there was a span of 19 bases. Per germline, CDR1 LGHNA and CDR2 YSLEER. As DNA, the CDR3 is TGCGCCAGCAGCGAAAGCCCTAGCGTTTCGGGCACAGATACGCAGTATTTT. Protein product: CASSESPSVSGTDTQYF.

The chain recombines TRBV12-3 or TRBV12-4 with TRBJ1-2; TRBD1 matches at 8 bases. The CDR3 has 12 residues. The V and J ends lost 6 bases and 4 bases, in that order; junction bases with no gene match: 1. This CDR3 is CASRGTGYGYTF. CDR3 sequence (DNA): TGTGCCAGCAGGGGGACAGGCTATGGCTACACCTTC.

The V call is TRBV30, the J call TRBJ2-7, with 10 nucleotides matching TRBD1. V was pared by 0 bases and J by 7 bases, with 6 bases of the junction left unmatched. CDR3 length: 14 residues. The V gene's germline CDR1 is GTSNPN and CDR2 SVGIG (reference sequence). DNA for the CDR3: TGTGCCTGGAGTGTAGGGACAGGGGCTCAGGAGCAGTACGTC. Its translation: CAWSVGTGAQEQYV.